The 32 T cell receptor beta chains below all came from one sample that was sequenced in a study of blood T cell repertoires in COVID-19. Clones were read by immunoSEQ multiplex PCR, and TCRdb kept only the in-frame ones, dropping some. The sample has 50,000 or so clones; 65% to 85% are singletons. Source material: peripheral blood. Receptors were obtained from a man aged 40-49 years with acute or convalescent COVID-19.

This clone was seen a single time. The CDR3 bases are TGTGCCAGCAGTTTAAAGCCACAGTACCGGCGAGACACTGAAGCTTTCTTT. Translation: CASSLKPQYRRDTEAFF. The chain combines TRBV27 with TRBJ1-1; D not resolved. Germline loops: CDR1 MNHEY, CDR2 SMNVEV (reference sequence). V gave up 2 bases and J gave up 3 bases, with 19 bases separating them. The CDR3 loop spans 17 amino acids.

This clone was seen more than once but under ten times. The rearrangement links TRBV6-5 to TRBJ1-5, with D hard to call. Germline V gene lookup returns CDR1 MNHEY and CDR2 SVGAGI. Trimming took 9 bases from V and 0 from J, leaving 9 bases between them. CDR3 length: 13 amino acids. Written as DNA, the CDR3 is TGTGCCAGTGGTCAGTATAGCAATCAGCCCCAGCATTTT. The encoded protein is CASGQYSNQPQHF.

The rearrangement links TRBV7-7 to TRBJ2-1; 10 bases agree with TRBD2. Trimming removed 5 bases from V and 8 bases from J; junction bases left unmatched: 12. Germline CDR1 reads SSHAT; CDR2 reads FNYEAQ (reference sequence). The CDR3 has 16 residues. The chain's CDR3 is CASSPNIAGGTDEQFF. DNA of the CDR3: TGTGCCAGCAGCCCAAATATAGCGGGAGGAACCGATGAGCAGTTCTTC. The whole variable domain, filled in from reference TRBV7-7 and TRBJ2-1, reads GAGVSQSPRYKVTKRGQDVTLRCDPISSHATLYWYQQALGQGPEFLTYFNYEAQPDKSGLPSDRFSAERPEGSISTLTIQRTEQRDSAMYRCASSPNIAGGTDEQFFGPGTRLTVL.

This rearrangement joins TRBV7-9 to TRBJ1-4; no clear D. With 5 bases removed from V and 4 bases from J, the gap between germline ends came to 14 bases. The CDR3 is made up of 15 amino acids. Germline CDR1 and CDR2: SEHNR and FQNEAQ (reference sequence). In DNA, the CDR3 is TGTGCCAGCAGCCCCGGGCAGCGGTATAATGAAAAACTGTTTTTT. As protein: CASSPGQRYNEKLFF. Together with reference TRBV7-9 and TRBJ1-4, the CDR3 gives the full variable domain: DTGVSQNPRHKITKRGQNVTFRCDPISEHNRLYWYRQTLGQGPEFLTYFQNEAQLEKSRLLSDRFSAERPKGSFSTLEIQRTEQGDSAMYLCASSPGQRYNEKLFFGSGTQLSVL.

The rearrangement joins TRBV2 to TRBJ2-3; TRBD1 agrees at 10 bases. This CDR3 is built from 15 residues. Germline V gene lookup returns CDR1 SNHLY and CDR2 FYNNEI. V lost 6 bases and J lost 3; bases outside the gene matches: 6. In nucleotides, the CDR3 is TGTGCCAGCAGGGGGACAGGGGTTTGGACAGATACGCAGTATTTT. It yields the protein CASRGTGVWTDTQYF.

The chain is built from TRBV18 and TRBJ2-5; D possibly corresponds to TRBD2 (6 bases). Germline V gene data show CDR1 as KGHSH and CDR2 as LQKENI. The CDR3 is 13 amino acids. The ends were cut back, 4 bases at V and 4 bases at J, with 10 bases in the middle. CDR3 in DNA: TGTGCCAGCTCACGGGACTCCGGAGAGACCCAGTACTTC. Its translation is CASSRDSGETQYF.

This chain links TRBV2 with TRBJ1-4; D is uncertain. The CDR3 is 15 residues long. From germline, CDR1 is SNHLY and CDR2 FYNNEI. Trimming pared 1 base from V and 7 bases from J, leaving 13 bases between. CDR3 loop: CASSEVSRAGEKLFF. CDR3 sequence (DNA): TGTGCCAGCAGTGAAGTTTCTCGGGCGGGTGAAAAACTGTTTTTT.

This chain joins TRBV2 and TRBJ1-5; the match to TRBD1 covers 8 bases. The ends lost 7 bases at V and 7 bases at J; junction bases unmatched: 9. The length of the CDR3 is 14 residues. Germline V gene lookup returns CDR1 SNHLY and CDR2 FYNNEI. The CDR3 DNA follows: TGTGCCAGCACCCTTGGACAGGGCATCCAGCCCCAGCATTTT. Translating gives CASTLGQGIQPQHF.

V gene TRBV3-1 (or the pseudogene TRBV3-2) combines with J gene TRBJ1-4, with D perhaps matching TRBD1 (5 bases). The CDR3 has 15 residues. CDR1 and CDR2 (germline): LGHDT, YNNKEL (reference sequence). The ends were cut back, 1 base at V and 7 bases at J, with 13 bases in the middle. CDR3 region: CASSQVKGMAEKLFF. The CDR3 DNA is TGTGCCAGCAGCCAAGTTAAGGGGATGGCTGAAAAACTGTTTTTT.

The chain joins TRBV30 to TRBJ1-5; D gene ambiguous. Germline values: CDR1 GTSNPN, CDR2 SVGIG (reference sequence). The V and J ends lost 5 bases and 6 bases respectively, with 11 bases between them. The CDR3 runs 12 residues. CDR3: CAWRTAGQPQHF. The CDR3 bases are TGTGCCTGGCGGACGGCGGGTCAGCCCCAGCATTTT.

The chain carries TRBV19 and TRBJ1-5; D call uncertain. The ends were cut back, 5 bases at V and 3 bases at J, with 14 bases in the middle. Germline-derived CDR1 and CDR2 are LNHDA and SQIVND (reference sequence). The CDR3 is made up of 15 amino acids. CDR3 coding DNA: TGTGCCAGTAGTGAGGGAGGGAGGTTCAATCAGCCCCAGCATTTT. Residues: CASSEGGRFNQPQHF.

The gene calls are TRBV2 and TRBJ1-1, with 8 bases identical to TRBD1. CDR3 length equals 15 residues. V shed 4 bases, J shed 6 bases, and the junction held 10 bases outside the gene matches. Germline V lookup: CDR1 SNHLY, CDR2 FYNNEI. CDR3 in amino acids: CASSGRAGGRPEAFF. The CDR3 coding sequence is TGTGCCAGCAGTGGACGGGCAGGGGGCCGTCCTGAAGCTTTCTTT.

This clone ranks as medium-sized. The chain recombines TRBV19 with TRBJ2-7; D perhaps matches TRBD1 (5 bases). CDR3 size: 16 residues. The V gene's germline CDR1 is LNHDA and CDR2 SQIVND (reference sequence). V lost 1 base, J lost 3 bases, and 16 bases lay in between. The CDR3 spells CASSIGYADTDYEQYF. The CDR3 DNA sequence: TGTGCCAGTAGTATAGGGTACGCGGACACCGACTACGAGCAGTACTTC.

The chain uses TRBV7-9 and TRBJ1-4, with TRBD1 matching over 7 bases. Per the germline V gene, CDR1 is SEHNR and CDR2 is FQNEAQ (reference sequence). The V gene end was trimmed by 1 base and the J gene end by 11 bases; junction bases not matched to a gene: 10. CDR3 length: 15 residues. CDR3 residues: CASSLGQGDPGKLFF. In DNA form, the CDR3 reads TGTGCCAGCAGCTTAGGGCAGGGGGACCCCGGGAAACTGTTTTTT.

The chain joins TRBV5-8 to TRBJ1-5; tentative D call: TRBD1 (5 bases). This CDR3 spans 16 amino acids. The germline gives CDR1 SGHTS, CDR2 YDEGEE. V was shortened by 0 bases and J by 0 bases, with 10 bases between the two germline ends. The CDR3 bases are TGTGCCAGCAGCTTGGACAGGACCCTTAGCAATCAGCCCCAGCATTTT. Its translation is CASSLDRTLSNQPQHF.

This clone was detected a few times. The genes are TRBV6-6 and TRBJ1-1, with a weak D call TRBD1 (6 bases). CDR3 length: 12 amino acids. With 6 bases removed from V and 6 bases from J, the gap between germline ends came to 11 bases. Per germline, CDR1 MNHNY and CDR2 SVGAGI (reference sequence). This CDR3 is CASRSYRAEAFF. As DNA, the CDR3 is TGTGCCAGCAGGTCCTACAGGGCTGAAGCTTTCTTT.

The chain recombines TRBV11-3 with TRBJ2-5, with 14 bases identical to TRBD2. Germline V gives CDR1 SGHNT, CDR2 YENEEA. The ends lost 5 bases at V and 2 bases at J; junction bases unmatched: 4. This CDR3 has 16 amino acids. The CDR3 DNA reads as TGTGCCAGCAGCACTGGGACTAGCGGGGGTCAAGAGACCCAGTACTTC. This sequence encodes CASSTGTSGGQETQYF.

The chain is built from TRBV18 and TRBJ2-1, with TRBD2 as a possible D gene (5 bases). Germline V CDR1 and CDR2: KGHSH, LQKENI. The germline V and J ends were trimmed by 4 bases and 8 bases, with 18 bases remaining between them. This CDR3 has 15 amino acids. The CDR3 is CASSRIPGMSDEQFF. Written as DNA, the CDR3 is TGTGCCAGCTCACGGATCCCGGGGATGAGCGATGAGCAGTTCTTC.

The chain uses TRBV2 and TRBJ1-5; maybe TRBD1 (5 bases). V lost 7 bases and J 7 bases, leaving 17 bases between the germline ends. The CDR3 has 14 residues. Germline values: CDR1 SNHLY, CDR2 FYNNEI. The chain's CDR3 is CASTTGEVWQPQHF. In DNA, the CDR3 is TGTGCCAGCACCACGGGGGAGGTATGGCAGCCCCAGCATTTT.

The V call is TRBV6-5, the J call TRBJ2-3, with D perhaps matching TRBD2 (6 bases). The V gene's germline CDR1 is MNHEY and CDR2 SVGAGI. V was cut by 6 bases and J by 5 bases, with 15 bases left in between. The CDR3 contains 14 residues. The CDR3 sequence is CASSSGGSRDTQYF. The CDR3 coding sequence is TGTGCCAGCAGCAGTGGGGGGTCGAGAGATACGCAGTATTTT.

This clone was counted between two and nine times. The CDR3 is CASSQGQSNEQFF. The CDR3 DNA reads as TGTGCCAGCAGTCAGGGACAGAGCAATGAGCAGTTCTTC. The chain links TRBV3-1 (or the pseudogene TRBV3-2) to TRBJ2-1, with TRBD1 matching over 7 bases. Germline CDR1 reads LGHDT; CDR2 reads YNNKEL (reference sequence). J was trimmed by 6 bases and V by 6 bases; bases with no gene match: 5. This CDR3 region has 13 residues.

The CDR3 spells CASSFHPGLTNYGYTF. The CDR3 DNA reads TGTGCCAGCAGCTTCCATCCGGGACTGACGAACTATGGCTACACCTTC. V is TRBV21-1 and J is TRBJ1-2. TRBV21-1 is a recognized pseudogene. The CDR3 spans 16 residues.

V and J are TRBV30 and TRBJ2-3; 11 nucleotides agree with TRBD2. V was clipped by 0 bases and J by 4 bases; unmatched bases: 6. The CDR3 has 16 amino acids. CDR1 and CDR2 (germline): GTSNPN, SVGIG (reference sequence). CDR3 protein: CAWSVALAGDADTQYF. CDR3 coding DNA: TGTGCCTGGAGTGTAGCACTAGCGGGAGACGCAGATACGCAGTATTTT.

The V gene is TRBV24-1, the J gene TRBJ2-2; D is perhaps TRBD2 (6 bases). Trimming left V 4 bases short and J 1 base short, with 6 bases between. The CDR3 extends over 14 amino acids. Germline V gene lookup returns CDR1 KGHDR and CDR2 SFDVKD. DNA for the CDR3: TGTGCCACCAGTGAGGGGGGGAACACCGGGGAGCTGTTTTTT. The encoded protein is CATSEGGNTGELFF.

The chain is built from TRBV7-9 and TRBJ2-7; a weak D match, TRBD1 (5 bases). Germline CDR1 reads SEHNR; CDR2 reads FQNEAQ (reference sequence). V was shortened by 2 bases and J by 9 bases, with 11 bases between the two germline ends. The CDR3 is 12 amino acids. Here the CDR3 reads CASSLKGMRQYV. The CDR3 region has the DNA TGTGCCAGCAGCTTAAAGGGGATGAGGCAGTACGTC.

Here the CDR3 DNA reads TGTGCCAGCAGCCCTGGGCCCAATGAAAAACTGTTTTTT. Its protein is CASSPGPNEKLFF. This chain connects TRBV5-6 to TRBJ1-4, with D uncertain. The length of the CDR3 is 13 residues. Trimming shortened V by 4 bases and J by 5 bases, and 9 bases separated the two germline ends. The germline CDR1 and CDR2 sequences are SGHDT and YYEEEE.

This clone is medium-sized (0.01 to 0.1%) in the sample. The rearrangement links TRBV5-1 to TRBJ2-1, with TRBD1 matching 8 bases. The germline gives CDR1 SGHRS, CDR2 YFSETQ. V gave up 7 bases and J gave up 6 bases; unmatched junction bases: 6. The CDR3 runs 13 residues. The CDR3 DNA follows: TGCGCCAGCTACCCAGGGGGCTCCAATGAGCAGTTCTTC. Its translation is CASYPGGSNEQFF.

The CDR3 sequence: CASSESGGGNEQFF. Written as DNA, the CDR3 is TGTGCCAGCAGTGAATCTGGGGGAGGCAATGAGCAGTTCTTC. This chain uses TRBV6-1 with TRBJ2-1, with D tentatively TRBD2 (6 bases). V was shortened by 2 bases and J by 6 bases, with 11 bases between the two germline ends. Germline values: CDR1 MNHNS, CDR2 SASEGT. This CDR3 has 14 amino acids.

This sequence joins TRBV3-1 (or the pseudogene TRBV3-2) and TRBJ1-1; D perhaps matches TRBD1 (6 bases). Germline-derived CDR1 and CDR2 are LGHDT and YNNKEL (reference sequence). CDR3 length: 16 amino acids. With 5 bases removed from V and 4 bases from J, the gap between germline ends came to 20 bases. The CDR3 DNA reads TGTGCCAGCAGCGCCCGGGACAACCTTCGGACCACTGAAGCTTTCTTT. It translates to CASSARDNLRTTEAFF.

The sample holds a few counts of this clone. V usage is TRBV20-1 and J usage is TRBJ1-2, with 7 bases that match TRBD1. After removal of 6 bases from V and 4 bases from J, the junction contained 2 bases not matched to a gene. Looked up from germline, CDR1 is DFQATT and CDR2 is SNEGSKA (reference sequence). The CDR3 sequence is 11 residues long. The DNA for the CDR3 is TGCAGTGCGAGGGACAGCTATGGCTACACCTTC. Encoded protein: CSARDSYGYTF.

The rearrangement joins TRBV7-2 to TRBJ2-6, with D possibly matching TRBD2 (6 bases). The CDR3 sequence is 15 residues long. The germline gives CDR1 SGHTA, CDR2 FQGNSA. V shed 3 bases and J shed 8 bases, with 14 bases lying between them. CDR3 in DNA: TGTGCCAGCAGCTTTACCGGGGGAGGATCCAACGTCCTGACTTTC. As protein: CASSFTGGGSNVLTF.

This chain joins TRBV7-9 and TRBJ1-1; TRBD1 matches at 7 bases. The V and J ends lost 1 base and 3 bases, in that order; junction bases with no gene match: 5. The CDR3 is 15 residues long. Germline V gives CDR1 SEHNR, CDR2 FQNEAQ (reference sequence). CDR3 nucleotide sequence: TGTGCCAGCAGCTTAGTAGCAGGGGGGTACACTGAAGCTTTCTTT. It translates to CASSLVAGGYTEAFF. The whole variable domain, filled in from reference TRBV7-9 and TRBJ1-1, reads DTGVSQNPRHKITKRGQNVTFRCDPISEHNRLYWYRQTLGQGPEFLTYFQNEAQLEKSRLLSDRFSAERPKGSFSTLEIQRTEQGDSAMYLCASSLVAGGYTEAFFGQGTRLTVV.